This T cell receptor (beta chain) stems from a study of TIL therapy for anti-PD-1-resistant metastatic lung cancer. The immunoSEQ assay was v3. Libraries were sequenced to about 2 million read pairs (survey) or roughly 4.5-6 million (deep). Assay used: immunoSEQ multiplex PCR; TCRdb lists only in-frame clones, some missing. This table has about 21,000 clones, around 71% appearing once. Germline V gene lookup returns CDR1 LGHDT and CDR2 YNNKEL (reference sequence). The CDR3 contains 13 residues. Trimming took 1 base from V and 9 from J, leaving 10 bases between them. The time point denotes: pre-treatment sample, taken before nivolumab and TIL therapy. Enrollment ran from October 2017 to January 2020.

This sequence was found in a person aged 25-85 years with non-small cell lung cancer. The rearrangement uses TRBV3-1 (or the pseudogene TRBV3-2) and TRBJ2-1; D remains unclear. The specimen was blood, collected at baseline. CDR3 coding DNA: TGTGCCAGCAGCCAAGGCTCAAGAGGTGAGCAGTTCTTC. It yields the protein CASSQGSRGEQFF.